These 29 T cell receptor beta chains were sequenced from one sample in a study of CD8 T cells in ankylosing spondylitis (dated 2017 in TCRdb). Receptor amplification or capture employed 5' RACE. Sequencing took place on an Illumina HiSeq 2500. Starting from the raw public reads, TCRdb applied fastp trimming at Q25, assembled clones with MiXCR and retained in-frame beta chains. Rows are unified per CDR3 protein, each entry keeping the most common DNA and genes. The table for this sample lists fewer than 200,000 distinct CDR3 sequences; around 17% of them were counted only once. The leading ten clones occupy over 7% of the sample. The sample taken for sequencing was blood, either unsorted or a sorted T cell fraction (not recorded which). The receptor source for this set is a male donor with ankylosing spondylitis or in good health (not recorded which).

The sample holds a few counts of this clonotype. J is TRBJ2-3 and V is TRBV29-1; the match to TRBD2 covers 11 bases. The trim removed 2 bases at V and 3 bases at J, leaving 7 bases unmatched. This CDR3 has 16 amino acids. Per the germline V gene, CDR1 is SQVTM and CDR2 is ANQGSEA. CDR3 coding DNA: TGCAGCGTTGAACCTCGTCGACTAGCGGGAACAGATACGCAGTATTTT. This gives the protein CSVEPRRLAGTDTQYF.

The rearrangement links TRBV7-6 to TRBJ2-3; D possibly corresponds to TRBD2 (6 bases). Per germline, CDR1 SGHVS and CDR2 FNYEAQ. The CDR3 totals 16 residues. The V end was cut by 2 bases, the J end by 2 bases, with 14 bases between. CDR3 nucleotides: TGTGCCAGCAGCTTAATGGTGGCTAGCGCCACAGATACGCAGTATTTT. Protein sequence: CASSLMVASATDTQYF.

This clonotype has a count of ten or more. The CDR3 DNA is TGTGCCAGCGAACCCGTAGGGGGCGATGGCTACACCTTC. It specifies CASEPVGGDGYTF. The rearrangement uses TRBV12-3 or TRBV12-4 and TRBJ1-2; 7 bases are a match to TRBD1. The trim removed 8 bases at V and 6 bases at J, leaving 9 bases unmatched. This CDR3 region has 13 residues.

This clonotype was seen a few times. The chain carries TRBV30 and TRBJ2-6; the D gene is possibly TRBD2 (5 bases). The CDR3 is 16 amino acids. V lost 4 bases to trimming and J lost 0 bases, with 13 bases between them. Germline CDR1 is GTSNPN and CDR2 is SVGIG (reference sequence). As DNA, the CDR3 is TGTGCCTGGACGCGGGCCCGGAGCTCTGGGGCCAACGTCCTGACTTTC. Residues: CAWTRARSSGANVLTF.

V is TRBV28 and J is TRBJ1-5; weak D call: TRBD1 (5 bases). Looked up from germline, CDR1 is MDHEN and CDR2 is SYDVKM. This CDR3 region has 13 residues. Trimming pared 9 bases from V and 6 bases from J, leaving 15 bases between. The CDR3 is CARSPRGGQPQHF. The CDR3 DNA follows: TGTGCCAGAAGTCCAAGGGGAGGTCAGCCCCAGCATTTT.

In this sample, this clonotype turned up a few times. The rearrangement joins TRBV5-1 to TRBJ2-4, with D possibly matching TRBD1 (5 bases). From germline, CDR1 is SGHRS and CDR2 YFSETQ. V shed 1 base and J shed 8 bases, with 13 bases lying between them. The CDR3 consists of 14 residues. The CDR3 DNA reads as TGCGCCAGCAGCTTGCGCCAGGGTCCGGACATTCAGTACTTC. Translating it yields CASSLRQGPDIQYF.

CDR3 in amino acids: CASTPGDHLTTDTQYF. The CDR3 region has the DNA TGTGCCAGCACCCCAGGGGACCATTTGACCACAGATACGCAGTATTTT. The chain carries TRBV27 and TRBJ2-3, with D possibly TRBD1 on 6 matching bases. The CDR3 is made up of 16 amino acids. Trimming took off 7 bases at V and 2 bases at J, with 19 bases between the two ends. Germline CDR1 reads MNHEY; CDR2 reads SMNVEV (reference sequence).

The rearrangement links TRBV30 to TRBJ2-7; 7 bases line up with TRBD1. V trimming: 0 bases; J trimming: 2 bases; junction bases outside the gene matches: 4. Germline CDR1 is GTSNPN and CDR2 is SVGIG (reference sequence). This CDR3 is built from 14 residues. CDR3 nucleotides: TGTGCCTGGAGTGTATTAGGGGGCCCCTACGAGCAGTACTTC. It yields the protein CAWSVLGGPYEQYF.

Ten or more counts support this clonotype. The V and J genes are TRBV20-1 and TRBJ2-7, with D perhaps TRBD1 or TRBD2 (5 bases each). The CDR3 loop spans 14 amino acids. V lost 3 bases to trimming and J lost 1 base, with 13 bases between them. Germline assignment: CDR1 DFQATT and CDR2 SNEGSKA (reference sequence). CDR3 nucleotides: TGCAGTGCTAGGTGGGGGATAGCTTCCTACGAGCAGTACTTC. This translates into CSARWGIASYEQYF.

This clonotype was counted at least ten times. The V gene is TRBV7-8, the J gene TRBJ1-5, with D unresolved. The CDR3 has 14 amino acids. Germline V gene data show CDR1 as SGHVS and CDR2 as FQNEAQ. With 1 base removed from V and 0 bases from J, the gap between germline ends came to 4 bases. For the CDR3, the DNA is TGTGCCAGCAGCTTAGGAGCTAGCAATCAGCCCCAGCATTTT. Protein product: CASSLGASNQPQHF.

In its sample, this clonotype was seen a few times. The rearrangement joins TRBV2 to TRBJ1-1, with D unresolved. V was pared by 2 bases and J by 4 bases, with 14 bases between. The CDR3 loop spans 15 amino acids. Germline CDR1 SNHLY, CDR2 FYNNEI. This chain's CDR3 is CASSEIVTGGTEAFF. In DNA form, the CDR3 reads TGTGCCAGCAGTGAAATAGTGACGGGAGGCACTGAAGCTTTCTTT.

CDR3 in DNA: TGCGCCAGCAGCTCCGGGAGCAAAAAAAATGAGCAGTTCTTC. It is translated as CASSSGSKKNEQFF. The chain joins TRBV4-1 to TRBJ2-1, with D tentatively TRBD2 (6 bases). Trimming removed 5 bases at V and 7 bases at J, with 15 bases between. Germline CDR1 and CDR2: MGHRA and YSYEKL. The CDR3 runs 14 residues.

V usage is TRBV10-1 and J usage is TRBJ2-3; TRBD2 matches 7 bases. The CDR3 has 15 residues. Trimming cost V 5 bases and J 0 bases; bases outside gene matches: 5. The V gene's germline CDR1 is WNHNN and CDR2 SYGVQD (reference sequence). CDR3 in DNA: TGCGCCAGCAGTACTCAAGCGGGAAGCACAGATACGCAGTATTTT. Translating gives CASSTQAGSTDTQYF.

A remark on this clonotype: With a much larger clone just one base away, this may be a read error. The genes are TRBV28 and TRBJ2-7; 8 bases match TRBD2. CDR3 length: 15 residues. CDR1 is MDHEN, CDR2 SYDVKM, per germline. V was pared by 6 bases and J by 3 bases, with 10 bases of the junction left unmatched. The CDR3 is CASSWTSWGSYEQYF. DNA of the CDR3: TGTGCCAGCAGCTGGACTAGCTGGGGGAGCTACGAGCAGTACTTC.

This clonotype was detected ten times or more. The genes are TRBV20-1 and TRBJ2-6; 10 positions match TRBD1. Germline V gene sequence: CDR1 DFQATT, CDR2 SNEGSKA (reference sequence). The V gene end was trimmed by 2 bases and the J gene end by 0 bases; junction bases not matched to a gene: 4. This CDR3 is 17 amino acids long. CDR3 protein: CSARRDRGRSGANVLTF. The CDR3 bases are TGCAGTGCTAGACGGGACAGGGGTCGCTCTGGGGCCAACGTCCTGACTTTC.

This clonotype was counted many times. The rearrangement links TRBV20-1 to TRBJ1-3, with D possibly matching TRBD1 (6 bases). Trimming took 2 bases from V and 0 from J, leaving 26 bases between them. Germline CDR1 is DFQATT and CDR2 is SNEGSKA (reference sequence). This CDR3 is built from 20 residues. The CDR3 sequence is CSARPLSGGRGLSSGNTIYF. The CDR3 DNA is TGCAGTGCTAGACCCCTAAGCGGGGGCAGGGGACTTTCCTCTGGAAACACCATATATTTT.

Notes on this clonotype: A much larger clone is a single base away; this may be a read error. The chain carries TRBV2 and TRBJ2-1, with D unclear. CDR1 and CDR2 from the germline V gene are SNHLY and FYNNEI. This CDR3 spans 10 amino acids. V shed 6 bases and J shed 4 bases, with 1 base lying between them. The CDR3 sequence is CASRYNEQFF. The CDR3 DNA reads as TGTGCCAGCAGATACAATGAGCAGTTCTTC.

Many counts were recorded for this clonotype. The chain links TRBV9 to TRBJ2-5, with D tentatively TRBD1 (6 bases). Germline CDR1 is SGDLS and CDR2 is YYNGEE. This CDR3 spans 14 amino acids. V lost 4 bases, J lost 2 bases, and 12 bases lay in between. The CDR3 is CASSRVGGQETQYF. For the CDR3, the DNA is TGTGCCAGCAGCAGGGTAGGGGGACAAGAGACCCAGTACTTC.

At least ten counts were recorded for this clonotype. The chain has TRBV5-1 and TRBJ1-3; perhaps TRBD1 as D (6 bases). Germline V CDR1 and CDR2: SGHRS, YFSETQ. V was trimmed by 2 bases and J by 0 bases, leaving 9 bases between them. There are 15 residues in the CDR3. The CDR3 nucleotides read TGCGCCAGCAGCTTACAGGGCTACTCTGGAAACACCATATATTTT. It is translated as CASSLQGYSGNTIYF.

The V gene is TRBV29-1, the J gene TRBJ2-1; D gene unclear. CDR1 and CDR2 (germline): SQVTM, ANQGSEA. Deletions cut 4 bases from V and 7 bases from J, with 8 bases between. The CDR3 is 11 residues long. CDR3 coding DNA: TGCAGCGTTGTGTACCTAAATGAGCAGTTCTTC. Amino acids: CSVVYLNEQFF.

CDR3 DNA: TGTGCCAGCTCCGACCGAGGGCGTGATCCGTACACTGAAGCTTTCTTT. Translating gives CASSDRGRDPYTEAFF. The chain joins TRBV18 to TRBJ1-1; D is ambiguous. The CDR3 has 16 amino acids. V was trimmed by 6 bases and J by 3 bases, leaving 20 bases between them. In germline, CDR1 is KGHSH, CDR2 LQKENI.

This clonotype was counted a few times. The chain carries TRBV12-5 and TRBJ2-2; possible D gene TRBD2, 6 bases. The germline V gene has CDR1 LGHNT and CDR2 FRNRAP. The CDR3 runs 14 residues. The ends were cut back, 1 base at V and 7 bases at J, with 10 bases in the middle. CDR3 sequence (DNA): TGTGCTAGTGGTTTGGAAGGAGGGGTCGGGGAGCTGTTTTTT. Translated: CASGLEGGVGELFF.

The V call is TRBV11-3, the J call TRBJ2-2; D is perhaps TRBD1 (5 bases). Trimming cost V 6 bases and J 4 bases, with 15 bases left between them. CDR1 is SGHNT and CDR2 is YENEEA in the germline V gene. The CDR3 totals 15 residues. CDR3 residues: CASRPPRVGTGELFF. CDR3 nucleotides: TGTGCCAGCAGACCCCCCAGGGTCGGCACCGGGGAGCTGTTTTTT.

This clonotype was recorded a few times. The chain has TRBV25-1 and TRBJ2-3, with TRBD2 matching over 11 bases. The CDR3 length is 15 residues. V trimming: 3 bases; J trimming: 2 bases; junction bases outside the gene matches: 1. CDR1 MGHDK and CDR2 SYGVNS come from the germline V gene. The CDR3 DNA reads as TGTGCCAGCAGTGAGACTAGCGGGATCACAGATACGCAGTATTTT. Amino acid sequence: CASSETSGITDTQYF.

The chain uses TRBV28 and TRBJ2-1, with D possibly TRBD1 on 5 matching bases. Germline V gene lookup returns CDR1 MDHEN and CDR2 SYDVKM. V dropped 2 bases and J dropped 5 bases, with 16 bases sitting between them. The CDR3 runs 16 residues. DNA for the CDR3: TGTGCCAGCAGTTTAAGGGGCTGGATCGCCCACAATGAGCAGTTCTTC. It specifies CASSLRGWIAHNEQFF.

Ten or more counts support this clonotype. Here the CDR3 reads CSGTAGGGSTDTQYF. The CDR3 DNA follows: TGCAGTGGTACCGCAGGAGGAGGTAGCACAGATACGCAGTATTTT. This chain connects TRBV20-1 to TRBJ2-3; possibly TRBD2 for D (5 bases). The CDR3 totals 15 residues. Trimming removed 7 bases from V and 0 bases from J, with 17 bases in between. The germline CDR1 and CDR2 sequences are DFQATT and SNEGSKA (reference sequence).

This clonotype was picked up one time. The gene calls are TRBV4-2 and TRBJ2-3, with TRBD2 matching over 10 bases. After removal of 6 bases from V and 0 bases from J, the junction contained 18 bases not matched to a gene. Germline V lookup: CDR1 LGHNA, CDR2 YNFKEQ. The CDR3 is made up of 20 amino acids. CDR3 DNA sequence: TGTGCCAGCAGGAAGAAGGGGTCCCTAGCGGGAGTGTTAAGCACAGATACGCAGTATTTT. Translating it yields CASRKKGSLAGVLSTDTQYF.

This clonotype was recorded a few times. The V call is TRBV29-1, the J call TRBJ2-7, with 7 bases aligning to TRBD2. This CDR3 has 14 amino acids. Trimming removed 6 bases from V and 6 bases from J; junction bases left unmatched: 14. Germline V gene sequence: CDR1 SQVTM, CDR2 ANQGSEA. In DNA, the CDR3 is TGCAGCGTAGGCTTAGTGGCGGGAGCGGTCGAGCAGTACTTC. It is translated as CSVGLVAGAVEQYF.

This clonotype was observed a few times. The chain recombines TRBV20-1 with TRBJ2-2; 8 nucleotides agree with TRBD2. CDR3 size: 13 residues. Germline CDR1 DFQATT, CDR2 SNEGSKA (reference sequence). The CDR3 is CSGSGTNTGELFF. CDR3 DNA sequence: TGCAGCGGTAGCGGGACGAACACCGGGGAGCTGTTTTTT.